This TCR beta chain was captured by sequencing in a study of OX40 agonist ivuxolimab in advanced cancers. The study's findings and limits: Antigen specificity remained undetermined for the expanded peripheral T cells. The CD4+ and CD8+ T cells in the blood had expanded clonally by week 6 at 0.1 to 3.0 mg/kg.

Clones were read by immunoSEQ multiplex PCR, and TCRdb kept only the in-frame ones, dropping some. Of 35,000 to 45,000 clones listed, 89% were seen once; the top ten hold about a sixth. Concerning this clone: Its antigen remains unidentified.

After removal of 1 base from V and 8 bases from J, the junction contained 15 bases not matched to a gene. The germline CDR1 and CDR2 sequences are SGHAT and FQNNGV. The CDR3 is 18 amino acids. This chain joins TRBV11-2 and TRBJ2-1, with TRBD2 matching 9 bases. The source of this sequence is an adult with an advanced solid tumor such as melanoma, head and neck, liver or kidney cancer. The source was CD4+ or CD8+ T cells sorted from blood, collected in a trial of the OX40 agonist ivuxolimab. The DNA of the CDR3 is TGTGCCAGCAGCTTAGTTGCCCCCTGGCGGGAGGGTAGTGATGAGCAGTTCTTC. Translation gives CASSLVAPWREGSDEQFF.